This TCR beta chain was captured by sequencing in a study of T cells after yellow fever vaccination. From germline, CDR1 is SGHRS and CDR2 YFSETQ. The CDR3 runs 16 residues. Comment on this clonotype: Antigen: not known. A much larger clonotype is one base distant, so this may be a read error.

Points from the study as a whole: Clones from primary vaccination mostly reappeared after the booster (roughly 95% CD4, about 85% CD8). Few clonotypes appeared in both CD4 and CD8 compartments.

MiXCR, applied by TCRdb to the 5' RACE reads, yields one record per CDR3 protein. The sample shows under 300,000 distinct CDR3 sequences, 6.9% of them seen only once. This sequence joins TRBV5-1 and TRBJ2-5, with 12 bases fitting TRBD2. This specimen was CD4+ T cells sorted from PBMCs, taken 15 days after the yellow fever booster vaccination. The TCR originated in a man aged 25-45 years who received the YFV17D yellow fever vaccine. The CDR3 coding sequence is TGCGGCAGCAGCTTGCCTAGCGGGAGGGGGCGAGAGACCCAGTACTTC. Translating gives CGSSLPSGRGRETQYF. Using reference TRBV5-1 and TRBJ2-5 for the parts outside the CDR3, the full variable domain is KAGVTQTPRYLIKTRGQQVTLSCSPISGHRSVSWYQQTPGQGLQFLFEYFSETQRNKGNFPGRFSGRQFSNSRSEMNVSTLELGDSALYLCGSSLPSGRGRETQYFGPGTRLLVL.